The clone carrying this T cell receptor beta chain was seen a few times. Its antigen is still unknown. By quantitative 5'-RACE with molecular barcodes, the TCR beta libraries were made. TCRdb re-called the 5' RACE reads with MiXCR, one entry per CDR3 protein. The sample has 35,000 to 40,000 distinct CDR3 sequences; 15% to 20% are singletons. These data are taken from a study of CD8 T cells in ankylosing spondylitis. Overall study findings and caveats: A motif of roughly eight highly homologous TCR beta variants was seen as apparently characteristic of ankylosing spondylitis blood. In ankylosing spondylitis patients, matched synovial fluid reportedly showed significant enrichment of disease-linked clones.

The sequencing input was blood. This receptor was taken from a male donor with ankylosing spondylitis or in good health (not recorded which).

The CDR3 nucleotides read TGCGCCAGCAGAGGAAAGGGGAGCACTGAAGCTTTCTTT. This gives the protein CASRGKGSTEAFF. The rearrangement links TRBV5-1 to TRBJ1-1, with a possible D match to TRBD1 (5 bases). The germline V and J ends were trimmed by 5 bases and 4 bases, with 12 bases remaining between them. Germline V gene data show CDR1 as SGHRS and CDR2 as YFSETQ. The length of the CDR3 is 13 residues.